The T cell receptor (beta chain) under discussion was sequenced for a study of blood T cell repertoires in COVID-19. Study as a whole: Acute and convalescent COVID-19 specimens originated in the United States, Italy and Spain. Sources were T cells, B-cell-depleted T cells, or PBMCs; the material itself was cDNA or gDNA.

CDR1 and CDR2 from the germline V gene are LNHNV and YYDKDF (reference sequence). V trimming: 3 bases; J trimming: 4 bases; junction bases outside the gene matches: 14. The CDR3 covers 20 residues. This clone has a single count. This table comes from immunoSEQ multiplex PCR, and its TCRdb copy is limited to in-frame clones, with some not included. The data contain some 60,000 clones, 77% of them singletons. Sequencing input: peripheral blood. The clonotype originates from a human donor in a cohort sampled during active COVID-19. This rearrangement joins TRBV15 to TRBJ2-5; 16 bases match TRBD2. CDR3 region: CATSRSQPGLAGGLRETQYF. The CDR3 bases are TGTGCCACCAGCAGGAGCCAACCGGGACTAGCGGGGGGGTTGAGAGAGACCCAGTACTTC.